Included here is one T cell receptor (beta chain) sequence, with context. Its antigen is still unknown. Arm-PCR of CDR3 regions and iRepertoire HTBI primers were used to build TCR beta libraries. TCRdb reprocessed the multiplex PCR reads via MiXCR and lists one record per CDR3 protein. The sample carries under 500,000 distinct CDR3 sequences, around 21% recorded once. This specimen comes from a study of regulatory T cells in long-lasting Graves disease. CDR1 is WSHSY, CDR2 SAAADI, per germline. V dropped 0 bases and J dropped 7 bases, with 13 bases sitting between them. The CDR3 has 15 amino acids. Findings and caveats of the study: Researchers reported studying only peripheral blood, not thyroid tissue. Patients with persistent disease showed a bias toward TRBV28, TRBJ1-2 and TRBJ2-5. Persistent Graves' patients showed a TCR diversity that was lower than that of newly diagnosed ones.

The time point is: persistent/refractory GD, antithyroid drugs over 5 years with positive TRAb. RNA from PBMCs was the source of the TCR library. American Thyroid Association guidelines defined how Graves' disease was diagnosed. The material was peripheral blood mononuclear cells (PBMCs), obtained when the disease was refractory, from a patient treated with antithyroid drugs. V is TRBV10-2 and J is TRBJ1-5; a possible D gene is TRBD1 (5 bases). The TCR originated in a female donor with Graves disease. Here the CDR3 DNA reads TGCGCCAGCAGTGAGTCGGGTGGGGACCCCCAGCCCCAGCATTTT. Protein product: CASSESGGDPQPQHF.